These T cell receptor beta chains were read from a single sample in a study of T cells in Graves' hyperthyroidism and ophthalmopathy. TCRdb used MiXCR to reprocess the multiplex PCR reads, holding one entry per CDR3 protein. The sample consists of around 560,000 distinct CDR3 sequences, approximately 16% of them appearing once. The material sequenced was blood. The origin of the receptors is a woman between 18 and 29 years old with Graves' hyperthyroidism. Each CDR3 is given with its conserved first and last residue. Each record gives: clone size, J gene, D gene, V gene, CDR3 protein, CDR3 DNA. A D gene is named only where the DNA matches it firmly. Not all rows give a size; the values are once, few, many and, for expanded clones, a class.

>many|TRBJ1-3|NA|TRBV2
CASSERTWVSGNTIYF
TGTGCCAGCAGTGAAAGGACATGGGTCTCTGGAAACACCATATATTTT
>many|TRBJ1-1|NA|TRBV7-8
CASSMGYIDTEAFF
TGTGCCAGCAGCATGGGGTACATAGACACTGAAGCTTTCTTT
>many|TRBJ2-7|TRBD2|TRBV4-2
CASSQEASGAYEQYF
TGTGCCAGCAGCCAAGAAGCTAGCGGAGCCTACGAGCAGTACTTC
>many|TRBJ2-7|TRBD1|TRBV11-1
CASSLGSQGVPYEQYF
TGTGCCAGCAGCTTAGGCTCCCAGGGGGTCCCCTACGAGCAGTACTTC
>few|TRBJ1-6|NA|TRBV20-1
CSAQGSSYNSPLHF
TGCAGTGCCCAAGGGAGCTCCTATAATTCACCCCTCCACTTT
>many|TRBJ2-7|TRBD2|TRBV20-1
CSALNGLADYEQYF
TGCAGTGCCCTAAATGGACTAGCGGATTACGAGCAGTACTTC
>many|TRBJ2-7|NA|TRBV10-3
CAISESKQVSYEQYF
TGTGCCATCAGTGAGTCAAAACAGGTTTCCTACGAGCAGTACTTC
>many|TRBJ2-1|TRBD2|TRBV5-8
CASTPWGGGINEQFF
TGTGCCAGCACCCCGTGGGGCGGGGGGATCAATGAGCAGTTCTTC
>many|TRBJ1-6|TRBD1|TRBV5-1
CASSHERGLGSPLHF
TGCGCCAGCAGCCACGAAAGGGGGCTCGGTTCACCCCTCCACTTT
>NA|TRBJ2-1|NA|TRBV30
CAWSVRTTSRYNEQFF
TGTGCCTGGAGTGTACGGACTACCAGTCGCTACAATGAGCAGTTCTTC
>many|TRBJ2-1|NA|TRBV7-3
CASSLFSGNEQFF
TGTGCCAGCAGCTTATTTAGCGGCAATGAGCAGTTCTTC
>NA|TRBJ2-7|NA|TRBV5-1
CASSLGPNREQYF
TGCGCCAGCAGCCTAGGGCCAAATAGGGAGCAGTACTTC
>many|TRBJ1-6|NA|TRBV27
CASSLYRDSPLHF
TGTGCCAGCAGTTTATACAGGGATTCACCCCTCCACTTT
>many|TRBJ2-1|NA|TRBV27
CASSSGTDSYNEQFF
TGTGCCAGCAGTTCCGGGACTGACTCCTACAATGAGCAGTTCTTC
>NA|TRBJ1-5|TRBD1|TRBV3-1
CASSPGTGEFQPQHF
TGTGCCAGCAGCCCCGGGACAGGGGAGTTTCAGCCCCAGCATTTT
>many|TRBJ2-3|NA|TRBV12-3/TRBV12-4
CASSPHRQRTQYF
TGTGCCAGCAGTCCCCATCGACAGCGAACGCAGTATTTT
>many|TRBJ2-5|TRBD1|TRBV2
CASSESGQVRGTQYF
TGTGCCAGCAGTGAATCGGGACAGGTTCGGGGGACCCAGTACTTC